This is a list of T cell receptor beta chains from one sample in a study of blood T cells in healthy people across ages. Each CDR3 protein gets one entry after TCRdb re-called the 5' RACE reads with MiXCR. The table shows 850,000 to 1,100,000 distinct CDR3 sequences, with roughly two fifths occurring only once. The specimen sequenced was blood. Source of these receptors: a young man in good health. Both conserved end residues are part of each CDR3. The D gene is left open where the match is weak. Size is stated for part of the rows, as once, few or many counts, or as a class when the clone is expanded.

j_call,v_call,clone_size,d_call,cdr3_aa
TRBJ1-1,TRBV20-1,-,-,CSASGGAHTEAFF
TRBJ2-2,TRBV5-1,-,-,CASSFGLPNTGELFF
TRBJ1-2,TRBV9,-,TRBD1,CASSQTGGGYGYTF
TRBJ2-3,TRBV12-3/TRBV12-4,many,-,CASSLPGDTQYF
TRBJ2-5,TRBV6-1,-,TRBD2,CASRRTSGGGETQYF
TRBJ2-5,TRBV4-1,few,-,CASSQDYGLQETQYF
TRBJ1-5,TRBV4-1,-,-,CASSQDLKPDGFNQPPHF
TRBJ2-7,TRBV28,-,-,CASSFSLETLGYEQYF
TRBJ2-1,TRBV20-1,few,TRBD2,CSARHLSPGLALEFEQFF
TRBJ1-1,TRBV6-5,few,-,CASRISGGVTEAFF
TRBJ1-1,TRBV2,-,-,CASRGATGTEAFF
TRBJ2-6,TRBV4-3,-,-,CASSPAGANVLTF
TRBJ2-4,TRBV18,-,-,CASSRGEPRNGQYF
TRBJ2-5,TRBV5-1,-,TRBD1,CASSVLPGQGLEQYF
TRBJ1-2,TRBV20-1,few,TRBD1,CSARATGGNYGYTF
TRBJ2-4,TRBV7-2,-,-,CASSPISGVSKNIQYF
TRBJ2-7,TRBV7-2,-,-,CASSLVGLFGAGPDYEQYF
TRBJ1-6,TRBV12-3/TRBV12-4,once,-,CASITGQRDSPLHF
TRBJ2-1,TRBV7-9,-,TRBD1,CASSFSGTGEAYDEQFF
TRBJ2-1,TRBV4-3,few,-,CASSQVNGGATYNEQFF
-,TRBV27,-,-,CASSVRPEKETQYF
TRBJ2-5,TRBV6-2/TRBV6-3,few,TRBD2,CASSRPGGQETQYF
TRBJ1-5,TRBV20-1,-,-,CSARAGPELYGNQPQHF
TRBJ1-1,TRBV29-1,-,TRBD1,CSVEVQGAVTEAFF
TRBJ1-1,TRBV4-1,-,-,CASARRASGEAFF
TRBJ1-5,TRBV20-1,-,-,CSALQGAVGQPQHF
TRBJ2-1,TRBV6-1,-,TRBD1,CASPGTGHNEQFF
TRBJ1-2,TRBV9,-,TRBD1,CASSGRQGKSYGYTF
TRBJ2-3,TRBV3-1,-,-,CASSPDLGLGTDTQYF
TRBJ2-6,TRBV27,-,-,CASSLWTASSGANVLTF
TRBJ2-7,TRBV5-5,-,-,CASSRDAGFNYEQYF
TRBJ1-6,TRBV29-1,-,TRBD1,CSVWTGDNSPLHF
TRBJ2-3,TRBV4-3,-,-,CASSPSGESLDTQYF
TRBJ1-2,TRBV6-2/TRBV6-3,-,-,CASLRGGNYGYTF
TRBJ2-5,TRBV7-2,-,TRBD1,CASSLATGYQETQYF
TRBJ1-1,TRBV20-1,-,TRBD1,CSVSPGGGYTEAFF
TRBJ2-1,TRBV27,-,-,CVSSFQEGGNSYNEQFF
TRBJ2-2,TRBV10-3,once,-,CAISESLVSNTGELFF
TRBJ2-7,TRBV7-6,few,TRBD1,CASSLAGTADYEQYF
TRBJ2-4,TRBV4-1,-,-,CASSQICIQYF
TRBJ2-7,TRBV28,-,TRBD1,CASSLSLDRDSGEQYF
TRBJ2-3,TRBV20-1,-,-,CSARGDTLSTDTQYF
TRBJ1-2,TRBV12-3/TRBV12-4,-,-,CASSRTSYGYTF
TRBJ1-2,TRBV7-9,-,TRBD1,CASGTGGAGYGYTF
TRBJ2-3,TRBV5-5,-,-,CASSLYPTSTDTQYF
TRBJ1-1,TRBV10-3,few,-,CATRDEGTEAFF
TRBJ1-4,TRBV6-6,few,-,CASDDHGGRKKLFF
TRBJ2-3,TRBV20-1,few,TRBD2,CSVDGLAGGPKSTDTQYF
TRBJ1-2,TRBV10-3,-,-,CAFGPTINGYTF
TRBJ1-1,TRBV9,few,TRBD1,CASSVELQGATEAFF
TRBJ2-3,TRBV7-6,-,TRBD2,CASSSTLLAGGITDTQYF
TRBJ2-7,TRBV5-1,-,-,CASSLEGTALDKQYF
TRBJ2-7,TRBV9,-,TRBD2,CASSVGSGVYNEQYF
TRBJ1-1,TRBV5-1,-,-,CASSLSQGSTEAFF
-,TRBV10-3,-,-,CAISEGEGSYNEQYF